This TCR beta chain was captured in a study of OX40 agonist ivuxolimab in advanced cancers. About the study as a whole: Ivuxolimab was a fully human IgG2 agonistic monoclonal antibody targeting the costimulatory receptor OX40 (CD134). The purpose of peripheral TCRbeta sequencing was to test whether ivuxolimab changed TCR sequence diversity and led to clonal T-cell expansion. The dose-escalation cohort was around 83% male with a mean age of around 62 years, ranging from about 23 to 85. The paper reports the monotherapy dose-escalation portion (N of about 56 patients) of the phase I ivuxolimab trial. Of the approximately 50 dose-escalation patients, hepatocellular carcinoma was present in approximately 20, melanoma in roughly 15, renal cell carcinoma in 9 and head and neck cancer in 9. Partial responses occurred in three dose-escalation patients, of whom one had hepatocellular carcinoma and two had cutaneous melanoma. Prior anti-PD-1, anti-PD-L1 or anti-CTLA-4 therapy was permitted, and checkpoint inhibitors had been received by under 50% of dose-escalation patients. Intravenous ivuxolimab was administered to patients every 2 weeks at six dose levels: 0.01, 0.1, 0.3, 1.5, 3 and 10 mg/kg.

The trial excluded patients who had a history of autoimmune disease or who were on systemic immunosuppression. Peripheral blood for TCR sequencing was collected from all dose cohorts at baseline, on cycle 4 day 1, and on cycle 7 day 1. The samples were taken from a phase I, first-in-human, multicenter, open-label dose-escalation trial of ivuxolimab. Adults with locally advanced or metastatic melanoma, renal cell, hepatocellular, or head and neck squamous cell carcinoma were enrolled in the trial. Before TCR sequencing, CD4+ T cells and CD8+ T cells were sorted from peripheral blood as separate populations. Genomic DNA was extracted from sorted cells for sequencing of the TCRbeta CDR3 region. The immunoSEQ Assay was used for sequencing of TCRbeta CDR3 regions. This immuneACCESS table, as held by TCRdb, lists in-frame sequences with V and J called but not all clones. Of the missing ones, under half trace to an unresolved V gene in checked studies; the others have no known cause. Here the sample has 35,000 to 50,000 clones; over 75% occur a single time. The top ten hold roughly 18% of the sample.

With regard to this clone: There is no known antigen for this receptor. No base quality values were provided; no much bigger clone lies one nucleotide off.

The paper as a whole reports these results and caveats: The antigen specificity of the peripheral T cells that underwent clonal expansion was not determined. Clonal expansion of both CD4+ and CD8+ blood T cells was observed from baseline to week 6 at doses 0.1 to 3.0 mg/kg. Low levels of normalized T-cell clonal expansion were also seen in some nonresponding patients. In partial responders in the 0.1-3.0 mg/kg groups, normalized peripheral clonal expansion was found to be among the lowest, especially among CD8+ T cells. After ivuxolimab, more expanded clones were found on average in CD8+ T cells than in CD4+ T cells.

Its CDR3 holds 14 amino acids, cysteine through phenylalanine. This entry keeps only the CDR3 DNA: 42 bases, framed from base 1. CDR1 and CDR2 were assigned from the germline V gene as LGHNT and FRNRAP. The source is an adult with an advanced solid tumor such as melanoma, head and neck, liver or kidney cancer. The sequences come from CD4+ or CD8+ T cells sorted from blood, collected in a trial of the OX40 agonist ivuxolimab. Recombination joined TRBV12-5 with TRBJ2-5; no D gene can be assigned with confidence. The J call may be mistaken, given a closer DNA end match to TRBJ2-7. The CDR3 protein: CASGWTVGIHEQYF. At the DNA level, the sequence is TGTGCTAGTGGTTGGACGGTGGGTATCCACGAGCAGTACTTC.